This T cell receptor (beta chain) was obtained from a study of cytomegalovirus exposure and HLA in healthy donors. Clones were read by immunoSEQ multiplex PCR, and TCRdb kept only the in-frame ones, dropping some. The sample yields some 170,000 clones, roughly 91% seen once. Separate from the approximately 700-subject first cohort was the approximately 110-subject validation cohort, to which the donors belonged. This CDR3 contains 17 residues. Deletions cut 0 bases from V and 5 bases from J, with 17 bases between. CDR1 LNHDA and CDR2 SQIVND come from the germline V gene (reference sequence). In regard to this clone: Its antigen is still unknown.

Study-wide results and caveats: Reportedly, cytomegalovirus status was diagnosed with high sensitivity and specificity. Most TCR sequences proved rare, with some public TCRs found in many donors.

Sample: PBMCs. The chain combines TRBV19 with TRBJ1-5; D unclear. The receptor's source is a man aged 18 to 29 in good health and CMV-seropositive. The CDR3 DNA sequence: TGTGCCAGTAGTATAGATCGAATAGGAGCGGTACATCAGCCCCAGCATTTT. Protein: CASSIDRIGAVHQPQHF. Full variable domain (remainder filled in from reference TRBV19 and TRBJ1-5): DGGITQSPKYLFRKEGQNVTLSCEQNLNHDAMYWYRQDPGQGLRLIYYSQIVNDFQKGDIAEGYSVSREKKESFPLTVTSAQKNPTAFYLCASSIDRIGAVHQPQHFGDGTRLSIL.